Below, 10 T cell receptor beta chains from the same sample are listed, as sequenced in a study of tumor and adjacent non-tumor tissue in lung cancer. The template was RNA from unsorted bulk tissue. This non-tumor lung sample came from over 3 cm beyond the tumor edge. The library came from three nested PCR rounds adapted from ARM-PCR protocols. TCRdb ran MiXCR on the multiplex PCR reads and lists one entry per CDR3 protein. This repertoire shows roughly 82,000 distinct CDR3 sequences, more than 65% found once; its top ten account for 21%. The sample taken for sequencing was distant non-tumor lung tissue. These receptors were collected from a woman in her 50s with non-small cell lung cancer.

V is TRBV2 and J is TRBJ2-3, with D tentatively TRBD2 (5 bases). The V end was cut by 8 bases, the J end by 6 bases, with 15 bases between. There are 13 residues in the CDR3. The germline gives CDR1 SNHLY, CDR2 FYNNEI. CDR3 nucleotide sequence: TGTGCCAGCCTAACTGAGGGTCTGGATACGCAGTATTTT. Translating it yields CASLTEGLDTQYF.

Turning to this clonotype: The final CDR3 position lacks the conserved phenylalanine or tryptophan, pointing to a likely read error. V and J are TRBV11-1 and TRBJ1-1; 8 nucleotides line up with TRBD1. The CDR3 is 15 amino acids. Looked up from germline, CDR1 is SGHAT and CDR2 is FQDESV (reference sequence). The CDR3 protein is CDNSIPDRGPTEAFI. In DNA form, the CDR3 reads TGTGACAACAGCATCCCCGACAGGGGACCCACTGAAGCTTTCATT.

Of note for this clonotype: One end of the junction fails to match germline, which may point to a read error. The chain combines TRBV29-1 with TRBJ2-3; the D is unclear. This CDR3 spans 14 amino acids. From germline, CDR1 is SQVTM and CDR2 ANQGSEA. Here the CDR3 DNA reads TGTAGGATTGGATGGCTGGAATACACAGATACGCAGTATTTT. It yields the protein CRIGWLEYTDTQYF.

Comments on this clonotype: Without the conserved terminal phenylalanine or tryptophan, this CDR3 likely stems from a read error. V gene TRBV6-6 combines with J gene TRBJ2-3, with a weak D call TRBD1 (6 bases). CDR1 MNHNY and CDR2 SVGAGI come from the germline V gene (reference sequence). This CDR3 contains 14 residues. The CDR3 region has the DNA TGTGTCAGCAGTGGCCAGGGACACACAGATACGCAGTATTAT. Protein: CVSSGQGHTDTQYY.

This chain connects TRBV5-5 to TRBJ1-5; the match to TRBD1 covers 8 bases. CDR1 and CDR2 (germline): SGHKS, YYEKEE (reference sequence). Losses at the gene ends were 4 bases for V and 0 bases for J; bases not matched to a gene: 15. The length of the CDR3 is 19 residues. In DNA, the CDR3 is TGTGCCAGCAGCATGGAACTCGGGACAGGACTTTATAGCAATCAGCCCCAGCATTTT. It yields the protein CASSMELGTGLYSNQPQHF. Complete variable domain (other parts from reference TRBV5-5 and TRBJ1-5): DAGVTQSPTHLIKTRGQQVTLRCSPISGHKSVSWYQQVLGQGPQFIFQYYEKEERGRGNFPDRFSARQFPNYSSELNVNALLLGDSALYLCASSMELGTGLYSNQPQHFGDGTRLSIL.

This clonotype was seen a single time. The chain has TRBV29-1 and TRBJ2-3; D is uncertain. This CDR3 contains 11 residues. Germline lookup yields CDR1 SQVTM and CDR2 ANQGSEA. The V end was cut by 5 bases, the J end by 6 bases, with 9 bases between. The CDR3 region is CSVKHCDTQYF. The DNA for the CDR3 is TGCAGCGTTAAGCATTGCGATACGCAGTATTTT.

About this clonotype: The junction and the germline gene differ at one end; a read error may be behind it. V is TRBV10-2 and J is TRBJ2-5; 7 positions agree with TRBD2. The V gene's germline CDR1 is WSHSY and CDR2 SAAADI. The CDR3 covers 12 residues. The CDR3 sequence is CPSSWEGETQYF. DNA for the CDR3: TGTCCCAGCAGTTGGGAGGGAGAGACCCAGTACTTC.

A word on this clonotype: Mismatch with germline at one junction end may stem from a read error. The chain uses TRBV12-3 or TRBV12-4 and TRBJ2-4; TRBD2 might be the D (5 bases). The CDR3 loop spans 15 amino acids. CDR3 in DNA: TGTGCCAGCGGTTTAGGAGCGGTAGACGGTGCGTCGATTTACTTC. Translated: CASGLGAVDGASIYF.

With regard to this clonotype: An end of the junction differs from the germline gene, which may be a read error. V gene TRBV5-1 combines with J gene TRBJ1-1; D call uncertain. The CDR3 totals 13 residues. Germline V lookup: CDR1 SGHRS, CDR2 YFSETQ. The CDR3 is CASCPDANTEASF. The CDR3 DNA is TGCGCCAGCTGCCCGGACGCGAACACTGAAGCTTCATTT.

Points on this clonotype: One base away lies a much larger clone, so this may be a sequencing read error. The chain employs TRBV10-2 and TRBJ1-5, with a tentative D call TRBD1 (5 bases). The better agreement between TRBJ2-3 and the DNA end casts doubt on the J call. The CDR3 has 14 amino acids. Per the germline V gene, CDR1 is WSHSY and CDR2 is SAAADI. CDR3 residues: CASSESDIIQPQYF. CDR3 DNA sequence: TGCGCCAGCAGTGAGTCGGACATAATTCAGCCCCAGTATTTT.